This passage covers 27 T cell receptor beta chains from one sample sequenced in a study of response to subunit inactivated influenza vaccine. TCRdb processed the RT-PCR reads anew with MiXCR; each CDR3 protein has one entry. The data show fewer than 600,000 distinct CDR3 sequences, approximately 7.7% seen once. Sample: PBMCs from blood, taken 23 months after vaccination. These receptors originate from a man between 50 and 70 years old who received an inactivated influenza vaccine.

This clonotype has a count of ten or more. The chain recombines TRBV20-1 with TRBJ2-2; 7 bases line up with TRBD1. This CDR3 is 15 amino acids long. The J segment lost 5 bases and the V segment lost 3 bases, leaving 9 bases of the junction unmatched. Germline assignment: CDR1 DFQATT and CDR2 SNEGSKA (reference sequence). In DNA, the CDR3 is TGCAGTGCTAGGGGGACAGTGAGGCGGACCGGGGAGCTGTTTTTT. Amino acids: CSARGTVRRTGELFF.

This clonotype has a count of ten or more. This chain uses TRBV25-1 with TRBJ1-6; D gene ambiguous. The CDR3 covers 14 residues. V lost 1 base, J lost 10 bases, and 11 bases lay in between. The germline V gene encodes CDR1 MGHDK and CDR2 SYGVNS. The CDR3 nucleotides read TGTGCCAGCAGTGAATCCCCCCATTCATCACCCCTCCACTTT. It specifies CASSESPHSSPLHF. The entire variable domain, with the rest obtained from reference TRBV25-1 and TRBJ1-6, is as follows: EADIYQTPRYLVIGTGKKITLECSQTMGHDKMYWYQQDPGMELHLIHYSYGVNSTEKGDLSSESTVSRIRTEHFPLTLESARPSHTSQYLCASSESPHSSPLHFGNGTRLTVT.

V gene TRBV10-3 combines with J gene TRBJ1-1, with D uncertain. With 2 bases removed from V and 3 bases from J, the gap between germline ends came to 4 bases. Germline lookup yields CDR1 ENHRY and CDR2 SYGVKD. This CDR3 comprises 12 residues. CDR3 protein: CAISEGYTEAFF. The CDR3 DNA reads TGTGCCATCAGTGAGGGTTACACTGAAGCTTTCTTT.

This clonotype was recorded only once. One junction end does not reproduce the germline sequence, and a read error may be involved. The chain is built from TRBV7-6 and TRBJ2-7, with a tentative D call TRBD2 (6 bases). This CDR3 contains 17 residues. Per germline, CDR1 SGHVS and CDR2 FNYEAQ. Here the CDR3 reads CASSLNGMGGLSLEQSF. The DNA of the CDR3 is TGTGCCAGCAGCTTAAATGGTATGGGGGGTCTCTCTTTGGAGCAGTCCTTC.

This clonotype appeared a few times. The V gene is TRBV4-2, the J gene TRBJ2-7, with a tentative D call TRBD1 (5 bases). Trimming removed 4 bases from V and 6 bases from J, with 22 bases in between. Germline V gene sequence: CDR1 LGHNA, CDR2 YNFKEQ. The CDR3 has 16 amino acids. In DNA, the CDR3 is TGTGCCAGCAGCCCCTACTCGAAGGGGATACGGGCCGAGCAGTACTTC. Amino acids: CASSPYSKGIRAEQYF.

The rearrangement uses TRBV15 and TRBJ2-1; 12 bases align to TRBD2. The CDR3 runs to 19 residues. V was pared by 5 bases and J by 3 bases, with 14 bases of the junction left unmatched. Germline V gene sequence: CDR1 LNHNV, CDR2 YYDKDF (reference sequence). The DNA for the CDR3 is TGTGCCACCAGCCCCCTACCCGGACTAGCGGGAACACTCTACAATGAGCAGTTCTTC. Protein: CATSPLPGLAGTLYNEQFF.

This clonotype has more than one count but fewer than ten. J is TRBJ2-1 and V is TRBV27; 10 nucleotides agree with TRBD2. Germline V CDR1 and CDR2: MNHEY, SMNVEV (reference sequence). V was clipped by 2 bases and J by 10 bases; unmatched bases: 11. The CDR3 extends over 16 amino acids. For the CDR3, the DNA is TGTGCCAGCAGTTTAAGTGTTAGCGGGGGGAGGGGCGAGCAGTTCTTC. It codes for CASSLSVSGGRGEQFF.

This clonotype has just a few counts. The chain has TRBV20-1 and TRBJ2-1, with 10 bases fitting TRBD2. In germline, CDR1 is DFQATT, CDR2 SNEGSKA (reference sequence). The CDR3 contains 14 residues. V lost 3 bases to trimming and J lost 9 bases; unmatched junction nucleotides: 8. The CDR3 protein is CSARLAGVSSEQFF. The CDR3 region has the DNA TGCAGTGCTAGGCTAGCGGGAGTGTCCAGTGAGCAGTTCTTC.

This clonotype appeared many times. CDR3 region: CASSFGSGVNTGELFF. DNA for the CDR3: TGTGCCAGCAGCTTTGGTAGCGGGGTCAACACCGGGGAGCTGTTTTTT. The chain recombines TRBV7-9 with TRBJ2-2, with 8 bases fitting TRBD2. V was pared by 3 bases and J by 2 bases, with 5 bases of the junction left unmatched. Per the germline V gene, CDR1 is SEHNR and CDR2 is FQNEAQ (reference sequence). This CDR3 is built from 16 residues.

The V gene is TRBV20-1, the J gene TRBJ2-7, with 16 bases identical to TRBD2. CDR1 is DFQATT, CDR2 SNEGSKA, per germline (reference sequence). The junction had 3 bases not matched to a gene; V was cut back by 4 bases and J by 0 bases. The CDR3 contains 16 residues. This chain's CDR3 is CSATGTSGRVSYEQYF. CDR3 coding DNA: TGCAGTGCTACCGGGACTAGCGGGAGGGTCTCCTACGAGCAGTACTTC.

This clonotype was picked up a small number of times. The rearrangement uses TRBV20-1 and TRBJ2-5; D is uncertain. V gave up 5 bases and J gave up 5 bases, with 21 bases separating them. This CDR3 is 15 amino acids long. Germline V gene data show CDR1 as DFQATT and CDR2 as SNEGSKA (reference sequence). The CDR3, as DNA: TGCAGTGCTTCAGGACGAATGGGAAAAGAGGAGACCCAGTACTTC. Amino acid sequence: CSASGRMGKEETQYF.

V gene TRBV5-1 combines with J gene TRBJ1-2; D remains unclear. CDR1 SGHRS and CDR2 YFSETQ come from the germline V gene. The CDR3 extends over 14 amino acids. Trimming cost V 1 base and J 0 bases, with 7 bases left between them. The CDR3 region is CASSLLTSNYGYTF. The CDR3 DNA reads TGCGCCAGCAGCTTGTTGACTTCTAACTATGGCTACACCTTC.

This clonotype was seen ten or more times. This chain connects TRBV5-1 to TRBJ2-3, with 7 bases lining up with TRBD1. This CDR3 spans 14 amino acids. Trimming removed 3 bases from V and 4 bases from J; junction bases left unmatched: 5. Germline V gene lookup returns CDR1 SGHRS and CDR2 YFSETQ. The CDR3 spells CASSWTGGADTQYF. In DNA, the CDR3 is TGCGCCAGCAGCTGGACAGGTGGGGCAGATACGCAGTATTTT.

This clonotype came up many times. This chain joins TRBV20-1 and TRBJ2-7; D is unclear. The CDR3 has 11 residues. Trimming left V 6 bases short and J 2 bases short, with 8 bases between. The germline gives CDR1 DFQATT, CDR2 SNEGSKA (reference sequence). The CDR3 DNA is TGCAGTGCACCTTACACCTACGAGCAGTACTTC. Its translation: CSAPYTYEQYF.

This chain connects TRBV29-1 to TRBJ2-7, with D unresolved. V lost 7 bases, J lost 1 base, and 14 bases lay in between. Germline CDR1 and CDR2: SQVTM and ANQGSEA. The CDR3 has 13 amino acids. CDR3 protein: CSARASTSYEQYF. The CDR3 bases are TGCAGCGCCCGTGCCTCAACTTCCTACGAGCAGTACTTC.

This clonotype has only a few counts. The rearrangement joins TRBV14 to TRBJ2-1; 7 bases map to TRBD2. J was trimmed by 0 bases and V by 0 bases; bases with no gene match: 8. The CDR3 is made up of 18 amino acids. Germline lookup yields CDR1 SGHDN and CDR2 FVKESK. DNA of the CDR3: TGTGCCAGCAGCCAAGATTGGGCAGCGGGGAGCTCCTACAATGAGCAGTTCTTC. It translates to CASSQDWAAGSSYNEQFF.

This clonotype came up many times. The CDR3 DNA reads as TGTGCCAGTAGTACAGCTACTAGCGGACATCCTTACGAGCAGTACTTC. It translates to CASSTATSGHPYEQYF. This sequence joins TRBV19 and TRBJ2-7, with 8 bases lining up with TRBD2. This CDR3 is 16 amino acids long. Germline V gene sequence: CDR1 LNHDA, CDR2 SQIVND (reference sequence). V lost 4 bases and J lost 4; bases outside the gene matches: 12. Using reference TRBV19 and TRBJ2-7 for the parts outside the CDR3, the full variable domain is DGGITQSPKYLFRKEGQNVTLSCEQNLNHDAMYWYRQDPGQGLRLIYYSQIVNDFQKGDIAEGYSVSREKKESFPLTVTSAQKNPTAFYLCASSTATSGHPYEQYFGPGTRLTVT.

This clonotype was detected many times. This rearrangement joins TRBV28 to TRBJ1-3; D unclear. Germline CDR1 and CDR2: MDHEN and SYDVKM. V was cut by 2 bases and J by 4 bases, with 3 bases left in between. The CDR3 length is 12 residues. The CDR3 DNA sequence: TGTGCCAGCAGTTTACCGGGAAACACCATATATTTT. Its translation is CASSLPGNTIYF.

This chain joins TRBV10-1 and TRBJ1-6; D gene uncertain. This CDR3 spans 14 amino acids. V dropped 7 bases and J dropped 9 bases, with 16 bases sitting between them. Germline V gives CDR1 WNHNN, CDR2 SYGVQD (reference sequence). CDR3 DNA: TGCGCCAGCATCTCCAAGGGAGGTGGTTCACCCCTCCACTTT. It is translated as CASISKGGGSPLHF.

This clonotype was seen a few times. V and J are TRBV10-3 and TRBJ2-7; 8 bases align to TRBD2. With 10 bases clipped from V and 6 bases from J, the junction kept 5 bases outside the gene matches. The CDR3 contains 11 residues. Germline CDR1 is ENHRY and CDR2 is SYGVKD. The CDR3 region is CATQTSGEQYF. The CDR3 DNA follows: TGTGCCACCCAAACTAGCGGCGAGCAGTACTTC.

In this sample, this clonotype turned up many times. The genes are TRBV5-1 and TRBJ1-1; D unclear. In germline, CDR1 is SGHRS, CDR2 YFSETQ. Trimming shortened V by 5 bases and J by 3 bases, and 11 bases separated the two germline ends. The CDR3 spans 13 residues. The DNA for the CDR3 is TGCGCCAGCAGTTTCGACTCATACACTGAAGCTTTCTTT. Translating gives CASSFDSYTEAFF.

V and J are TRBV4-2 and TRBJ1-2, with 9 bases matching TRBD1. This CDR3 region has 16 residues. Germline V lookup: CDR1 LGHNA, CDR2 YNFKEQ. Trimming took 1 base from V and 2 from J; bases not matched to a gene: 5. The CDR3 DNA is TGTGCCAGCAGCCAAGTGGGGGGGACAGGGAACTATGGCTACACCTTC. Translating gives CASSQVGGTGNYGYTF.

This clonotype has only a few counts. The J gene is TRBJ2-2, the V gene TRBV24-1; D gene unclear. V was cut by 7 bases and J by 1 base, with 12 bases left in between. CDR3 length: 15 residues. Germline CDR1 reads KGHDR; CDR2 reads SFDVKD. CDR3: CATRDRAGNTGELFF. As DNA, the CDR3 is TGTGCCACCAGAGACCGGGCAGGGAACACCGGGGAGCTGTTTTTT.

The rearrangement uses TRBV4-3 and TRBJ1-2; the D gene is possibly TRBD1 (5 bases). The germline V and J ends were trimmed by 4 bases and 4 bases, with 13 bases remaining between them. The V gene's germline CDR1 is LGHNA and CDR2 YSLEER. The CDR3 loop spans 14 amino acids. CDR3: CASSPGDGPYGYTF. The CDR3 region has the DNA TGCGCCAGCAGCCCGGGGGACGGACCCTATGGCTACACCTTC.

In the case of this clonotype: A much bigger clone sits one base away, suggesting this may be a read error. The chain recombines TRBV2 with TRBJ2-1; maybe TRBD1 (5 bases). V was shortened by 8 bases and J by 7 bases, with 15 bases between the two germline ends. CDR3 size: 13 residues. CDR1 is SNHLY, CDR2 FYNNEI, per germline. Here the CDR3 DNA reads TGTGCCAGCTCACAGGATTACGAAAATGAGCAGTTCTTC. Translated, it gives CASSQDYENEQFF.

This clonotype was recorded a few times. This chain links TRBV29-1 with TRBJ2-2; TRBD2 aligns across 9 bases. Germline V lookup: CDR1 SQVTM, CDR2 ANQGSEA. V was clipped by 3 bases and J by 5 bases; unmatched bases: 7. The CDR3 runs to 15 residues. The CDR3 region has the DNA TGCAGCGTTGACCCAGCGGGAGGAGGGACCGGGGAGCTGTTTTTT. Protein product: CSVDPAGGGTGELFF.

This clonotype has ten or more counts. The chain employs TRBV19 and TRBJ2-1; D gene ambiguous. The V end lost 7 bases, the J end lost 3 bases, and 4 bases lay between the germline ends. The CDR3 spans 11 residues. CDR1 is LNHDA, CDR2 SQIVND, per germline (reference sequence). The DNA of the CDR3 is TGTGCCAGTACGGGCTACAATGAGCAGTTCTTC. Protein sequence: CASTGYNEQFF.